These 18 T cell receptor beta chains were all obtained from the same sample, sequenced in a study of PD-1 blockade in classical Hodgkin lymphoma. Sequenced by immunoSEQ multiplex PCR; TCRdb stores in-frame clones only, minus some. The top ten clones hold around 15% of a sample with about 23,000 clones, over 60% of them seen once. Every one of the patients relapsed after autologous stem cell transplantation (brentuximab vedotin exposure was variable). Sample: peripheral blood mononuclear cells (PBMCs), taken at baseline. The receptors were gathered from a human donor with classical Hodgkin lymphoma.

The rearrangement uses TRBV19 and TRBJ2-2, with a possible D match to TRBD2 (5 bases). There are 13 residues in the CDR3. Germline V lookup: CDR1 LNHDA, CDR2 SQIVND (reference sequence). CDR3 DNA: TGTGCTTCAGCGGACCCAAACACCGGGGAGCTGTTTTTT. Translation: CASADPNTGELFF.

This clone was seen only once. V gene TRBV19 combines with J gene TRBJ2-6, with D perhaps TRBD2 (5 bases). Trimming took off 2 bases at V and 1 base at J, with 9 bases between the two ends. In germline, CDR1 is LNHDA, CDR2 SQIVND (reference sequence). CDR3 size: 16 residues. Here the CDR3 reads CASSILPGSGANVLTF. In nucleotides, the CDR3 is TGTGCCAGTAGTATACTTCCGGGGTCTGGGGCCAACGTCCTGACTTTC.

The gene calls are TRBV21-1 and TRBJ1-2. TRBV21-1 is noted as a pseudogene. The CDR3 runs 13 residues. The CDR3 loop reads CASSKKNERGYTF. The DNA for the CDR3 is TGTGCCAGCAGCAAAAAGAACGAACGGGGCTACACCTTC.

The rearrangement joins TRBV18 to TRBJ2-2; D is unclear. This CDR3 has 14 amino acids. Trimming shortened V by 1 base and J by 7 bases, and 10 bases separated the two germline ends. Per germline, CDR1 KGHSH and CDR2 LQKENI. The CDR3 protein is CASSPLKENGELFF. In DNA, the CDR3 is TGTGCCAGCTCACCACTTAAGGAAAACGGGGAGCTGTTTTTT. Supplemented by reference TRBV18 and TRBJ2-2, the full variable domain reads NAGVMQNPRHLVRRRGQEARLRCSPMKGHSHVYWYRQLPEEGLKFMVYLQKENIIDESGMPKERFSAEFPKEGPSILRIQQVVRGDSAAYFCASSPLKENGELFFGEGSRLTVL.

There are a few counts of this clone. The CDR3 DNA follows: TGTGCCAGCAGACGACAGGGGACCTACGAGCAGTACGTC. It encodes CASRRQGTYEQYV. This chain connects TRBV27 to TRBJ2-7; 8 bases are a match to TRBD1. The CDR3 extends over 13 amino acids. J was trimmed by 2 bases and V by 6 bases; bases with no gene match: 3. Germline-derived CDR1 and CDR2 are MNHEY and SMNVEV (reference sequence).

V is TRBV19 and J is TRBJ1-6; 7 bases map to TRBD1. The V segment lost 6 bases and the J segment 7 bases; nucleotides outside the gene matches: 6. Germline V gene data show CDR1 as LNHDA and CDR2 as SQIVND (reference sequence). The CDR3 covers 14 residues. The CDR3 is CASRFRDRNSPLHF. The CDR3, as DNA: TGTGCCAGTAGGTTCCGGGACAGAAATTCACCCCTCCACTTT.

This clone was counted a few times. The chain combines TRBV19 with TRBJ2-1, with 9 bases fitting TRBD2. The CDR3 spans 18 residues. The germline gives CDR1 LNHDA, CDR2 SQIVND (reference sequence). V lost 3 bases to trimming and J lost 4 bases; unmatched junction nucleotides: 13. The CDR3 nucleotides read TGTGCCAGTAGTATTCGTGGTATCGGCGGGAGGGCTTACAATGAGCAGTTCTTC. Protein: CASSIRGIGGRAYNEQFF. Supplemented by reference TRBV19 and TRBJ2-1, the full variable domain reads DGGITQSPKYLFRKEGQNVTLSCEQNLNHDAMYWYRQDPGQGLRLIYYSQIVNDFQKGDIAEGYSVSREKKESFPLTVTSAQKNPTAFYLCASSIRGIGGRAYNEQFFGPGTRLTVL.

The CDR3 coding sequence is TGTGCCAGCAGCGTAGCTATAGAGCGCTTCGCCGGGGCCAACGTCCTGACTTTC. Translating it yields CASSVAIERFAGANVLTF. The chain recombines TRBV9 with TRBJ2-6; D unresolved. With 0 bases removed from V and 4 bases from J, the gap between germline ends came to 17 bases. The CDR3 totals 18 residues. Germline V gene lookup returns CDR1 SGDLS and CDR2 YYNGEE.

The genes are TRBV18 and TRBJ2-7; D may be TRBD2 (6 bases). V was pared by 2 bases and J by 7 bases, with 15 bases between. The CDR3 contains 14 residues. Looked up from germline, CDR1 is KGHSH and CDR2 is LQKENI. CDR3 amino acids: CASSPIGDRGEQYV. CDR3 sequence (DNA): TGTGCCAGCTCACCAATAGGAGACCGGGGGGAGCAGTACGTC.

The chain uses TRBV6-5 and TRBJ1-6, with a possible D match to TRBD1 (5 bases). V was pared by 7 bases and J by 4 bases, with 11 bases between. The germline V gene has CDR1 MNHEY and CDR2 SVGAGI. This CDR3 region has 14 residues. The CDR3 nucleotides are TGTGCCAGCAAAGAGCCAGGGTATAATTCACCCCTCCACTTT. Its translation is CASKEPGYNSPLHF.

V is TRBV6-5 and J is TRBJ1-6; D call uncertain. Germline assignment: CDR1 MNHEY and CDR2 SVGAGI. The V end lost 5 bases, the J end lost 10 bases, and 12 bases lay between the germline ends. This CDR3 is 13 amino acids long. DNA of the CDR3: TGTGCCAGCAGTCCCCGGACGGAGTCACCCCTCCACTTT. The encoded protein is CASSPRTESPLHF.

The V and J genes are TRBV6-5 and TRBJ2-1, with TRBD1 as a possible D gene (6 bases). The V end was cut by 5 bases, the J end by 5 bases, with 13 bases between. Germline V CDR1 and CDR2: MNHEY, SVGAGI. This CDR3 comprises 14 residues. This chain's CDR3 is CASSRRDKHNEQFF. The CDR3 nucleotides are TGTGCCAGCAGTCGCCGGGACAAACACAATGAGCAGTTCTTC.

V is TRBV4-3 and J is TRBJ1-5; D call uncertain. The CDR3 consists of 14 residues. Trimming shortened V by 0 bases and J by 6 bases, and 9 bases separated the two germline ends. Germline CDR1 reads LGHNA; CDR2 reads YSLEER. CDR3 sequence (DNA): TGCGCCAGCAGCCAAGATTGGTCCGGTCAGCCCCAGCATTTT. Translated: CASSQDWSGQPQHF.

V gene TRBV29-1 combines with J gene TRBJ2-2, with TRBD2 matching 15 bases. The germline gives CDR1 SQVTM, CDR2 ANQGSEA. The CDR3 is made up of 17 amino acids. With V trimmed by 6 bases and J by 0 bases, 5 bases remained unmatched. The CDR3 sequence is CSVLGLAGGTNTGELFF. DNA of the CDR3: TGCAGCGTCCTCGGACTAGCGGGGGGGACGAACACCGGGGAGCTGTTTTTT.

This rearrangement joins TRBV29-1 to TRBJ2-7; 9 bases are a match to TRBD1. Germline V lookup: CDR1 SQVTM, CDR2 ANQGSEA. Germline trimming cut 6 bases from V and 5 bases from J; bases unmatched to any gene: 8. There are 13 residues in the CDR3. The CDR3 DNA reads as TGCAGCGTCCGGGGGGACAGGGATAACGAGCAGTACGTC. Translation: CSVRGDRDNEQYV.

The rearrangement joins TRBV19 to TRBJ1-3; D is unresolved. Between the trimmed V and J ends, which lost 7 bases and 0 bases, there was a span of 13 bases. The CDR3 is 15 amino acids. From germline, CDR1 is LNHDA and CDR2 SQIVND (reference sequence). CDR3 sequence (DNA): TGTGCCAGTACCCCCGGCGGGTACTCTGGAAACACCATATATTTT. Translated, it gives CASTPGGYSGNTIYF. Based on the CDR3 plus reference TRBV19 and TRBJ1-3, the full variable domain is DGGITQSPKYLFRKEGQNVTLSCEQNLNHDAMYWYRQDPGQGLRLIYYSQIVNDFQKGDIAEGYSVSREKKESFPLTVTSAQKNPTAFYLCASTPGGYSGNTIYFGEGSWLTVV.

V is TRBV5-6 and J is TRBJ2-5; 7 positions agree with TRBD2. V was clipped by 1 base and J by 2 bases; unmatched bases: 8. CDR1 is SGHDT and CDR2 is YYEEEE in the germline V gene. This CDR3 spans 16 amino acids. The CDR3 is CASSLMGGTLQETQYF. The CDR3 DNA reads as TGTGCCAGCAGCTTGATGGGGGGGACCTTACAAGAGACCCAGTACTTC.

The chain is built from TRBV7-6 and TRBJ2-3, with D perhaps matching TRBD1 or TRBD2 (6 bases each). The germline CDR1 and CDR2 sequences are SGHVS and FNYEAQ. CDR3 size: 16 residues. V lost 5 bases and J 3 bases, leaving 18 bases between the germline ends. The CDR3 DNA reads TGTGCCAGCAGCCCTGGGTGGGGGGCCTCAACAGATACGCAGTATTTT. Its protein is CASSPGWGASTDTQYF.